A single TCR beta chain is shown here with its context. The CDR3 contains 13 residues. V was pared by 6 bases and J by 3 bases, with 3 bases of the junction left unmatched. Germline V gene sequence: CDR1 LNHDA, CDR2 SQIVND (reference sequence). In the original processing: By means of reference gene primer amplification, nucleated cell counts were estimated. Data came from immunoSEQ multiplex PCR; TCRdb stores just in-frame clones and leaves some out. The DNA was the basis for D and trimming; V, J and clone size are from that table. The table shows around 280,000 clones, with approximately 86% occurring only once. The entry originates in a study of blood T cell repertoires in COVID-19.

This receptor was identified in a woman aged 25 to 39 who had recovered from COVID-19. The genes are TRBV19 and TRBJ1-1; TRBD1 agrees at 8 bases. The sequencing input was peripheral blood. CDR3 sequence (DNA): TGTGCCAGTAGCCTGACAGGGGACACTGAAGCTTTCTTT. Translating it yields CASSLTGDTEAFF. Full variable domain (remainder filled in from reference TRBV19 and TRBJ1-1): DGGITQSPKYLFRKEGQNVTLSCEQNLNHDAMYWYRQDPGQGLRLIYYSQIVNDFQKGDIAEGYSVSREKKESFPLTVTSAQKNPTAFYLCASSLTGDTEAFFGQGTRLTVV.